These 32 T cell receptor beta chains came from one sample sequenced in a study of liver allograft versus peripheral blood T cells. Study overall: Hepatic allograft T cell receptor repertoires were evaluated relative to those present in recipients' peripheral blood.

MiXCR, run by TCRdb on the reads, gives a single entry per CDR3 protein. The sample consists of 7,000 to 9,000 distinct CDR3 sequences, less than 20% of them appearing once. These receptors came from a human patient who had a liver transplant. Some of the T cells might come from the graft donor.

V and J are TRBV11-2 and TRBJ2-1; D is undetermined. V lost 1 base to trimming and J lost 5 bases, with 12 bases between them. This CDR3 has 15 amino acids. Per the germline V gene, CDR1 is SGHAT and CDR2 is FQNNGV. The CDR3 region is CASSLGASDNNEQFF. The CDR3 DNA is TGTGCCAGCAGCTTAGGGGCCAGCGACAACAATGAGCAGTTCTTC.

The V call is TRBV20-1, the J call TRBJ2-7; 8 bases line up with TRBD2. The trim removed 6 bases at V and 5 bases at J, leaving 12 bases unmatched. This CDR3 region has 14 residues. Per germline, CDR1 DFQATT and CDR2 SNEGSKA (reference sequence). The CDR3 reads CSANAGTRENEQYF. The CDR3 DNA reads TGCAGTGCCAACGCCGGGACTAGAGAGAACGAGCAGTACTTC.

The genes are TRBV6-1 and TRBJ2-3, with 11 bases that match TRBD2. The CDR3 is made up of 15 amino acids. The germline V gene has CDR1 MNHNS and CDR2 SASEGT. Trimming at V came to 6 bases and at J to 4 bases, leaving 6 bases not matched to a gene. CDR3 amino acids: CASRASGRSPDTQYF. The CDR3, as DNA: TGTGCCAGCAGGGCTAGCGGGAGGTCCCCAGATACGCAGTATTTT.

As DNA, the CDR3 is TGTGCCAGCAGCCCAAGGGGGAGGGATCGCTACGAGCAGTACTTC. It yields the protein CASSPRGRDRYEQYF. The rearrangement links TRBV12-3 or TRBV12-4 to TRBJ2-7; tentative D call: TRBD2 (7 bases). Between the trimmed V and J ends, which lost 6 bases and 3 bases, there was a span of 18 bases. CDR3 size: 15 residues.

This chain joins TRBV30 and TRBJ1-2; tentatively, D is TRBD1 (6 bases). Germline CDR1 reads GTSNPN; CDR2 reads SVGIG (reference sequence). This CDR3 is 13 amino acids long. The V end lost 3 bases, the J end lost 6 bases, and 14 bases lay between the germline ends. CDR3 DNA: TGTGCCTGGAGCAGAGGGGGGCGCGATGGCTACACCTTC. It encodes CAWSRGGRDGYTF.

In this sample, this clonotype turned up a few times. CDR3 residues: CSARDAGGPKTQYF. CDR3 coding DNA: TGCAGTGCTAGGGACGCGGGAGGGCCAAAGACCCAGTACTTC. The chain links TRBV20-1 to TRBJ2-5; 9 positions agree with TRBD2. The germline V gene has CDR1 DFQATT and CDR2 SNEGSKA (reference sequence). With 3 bases clipped from V and 6 bases from J, the junction kept 8 bases outside the gene matches. This CDR3 is built from 14 residues.

In its sample, this clonotype was seen many times. V and J are TRBV24-1 and TRBJ1-2; TRBD1 matches at 7 bases. J lost 10 bases, V lost 4 bases, and 8 bases had no gene match. Germline lookup yields CDR1 KGHDR and CDR2 SFDVKD. CDR3 length: 13 residues. The CDR3 DNA sequence: TGTGCCACCAGTGACCAGACAGGGCCTCACTACACCTTC. Residues: CATSDQTGPHYTF.

Concerning this clonotype: Since a much larger clone is just one base distant, this may be a read error. The CDR3 sequence: CASSPQASESYKQYF. CDR3 nucleotide sequence: TGTGCCAGCAGTCCTCAGGCTAGCGAATCTTACAAGCAGTACTTC. V and J are TRBV6-1 and TRBJ2-7; a possible D gene is TRBD2 (6 bases). CDR1 and CDR2 from the germline V gene are MNHNS and SASEGT. There are 15 residues in the CDR3. V lost 5 bases and J lost 8, with 22 bases in between.

This clonotype has just a few counts. This rearrangement joins TRBV27 to TRBJ2-7; D not certain. Germline loops: CDR1 MNHEY, CDR2 SMNVEV (reference sequence). V lost 8 bases and J 4 bases, leaving 6 bases between the germline ends. There are 10 residues in the CDR3. CDR3 loop: CASGKYEQYF. The CDR3 coding sequence is TGTGCCAGCGGAAAATACGAGCAGTACTTC.

This clonotype is labeled as medium-sized (0.01 to 0.1%). The V and J genes are TRBV30 and TRBJ2-2; a weak D match, TRBD1 (6 bases). Trimming took 6 bases from V and 5 from J, leaving 19 bases between them. CDR3 length: 15 residues. Germline CDR1 reads GTSNPN; CDR2 reads SVGIG (reference sequence). CDR3 sequence: CACTLQGRRTGELFF. The CDR3 region has the DNA TGTGCCTGTACACTACAGGGAAGGCGGACCGGGGAGCTGTTTTTT.

This clonotype is classed as medium-sized. CDR3 sequence reads: CASTLRSARSYGYTF. Here the CDR3 DNA reads TGTGCCAGCACCCTACGGTCTGCCAGAAGCTATGGCTACACCTTC. The chain recombines TRBV5-6 with TRBJ1-2; no firm D call. This CDR3 spans 15 amino acids. V lost 6 bases, J lost 4 bases, and 19 bases lay in between. Looked up from germline, CDR1 is SGHDT and CDR2 is YYEEEE.

This clonotype was observed a handful of times. The chain recombines TRBV9 with TRBJ2-1; perhaps TRBD1 as D (6 bases). Germline V CDR1 and CDR2: SGDLS, YYNGEE. The CDR3 sequence is 17 residues long. Trimming stripped 0 bases from V and 0 bases from J, with 13 bases between. The DNA of the CDR3 is TGTGCCAGCAGCGTAGACCCCGGACAGAGCTCCTACAATGAGCAGTTCTTC. This encodes CASSVDPGQSSYNEQFF.

The V and J genes are TRBV12-3 or TRBV12-4 and TRBJ1-1; D remains ambiguous. Between the trimmed V and J ends, which lost 7 bases and 1 base, there was a span of 13 bases. CDR3 size: 14 residues. For the CDR3, the DNA is TGTGCCAGCACCATGGAGGAGGGGAACACTGAAGCTTTCTTT. This codes for CASTMEEGNTEAFF.

Relative to its sample, this clonotype is medium-sized (0.01 to 0.1%). The chain carries TRBV13 and TRBJ1-1; possible D gene TRBD1, 5 bases. Trimming removed 1 base at V and 9 bases at J, with 9 bases between. Per the germline V gene, CDR1 is PRHDT and CDR2 is FYEKMQ (reference sequence). This CDR3 has 12 residues. DNA for the CDR3: TGTGCCAGCAGCTTAGAGGGGTGGAAAGCTTTCTTT. This encodes CASSLEGWKAFF.

By share of the sample, this clonotype is medium-sized. This chain uses TRBV6-6 with TRBJ1-3; no definite D call. V was shortened by 8 bases and J by 0 bases, with 11 bases between the two germline ends. CDR1 MNHNY and CDR2 SVGAGI come from the germline V gene (reference sequence). The CDR3 extends over 14 amino acids. Here the CDR3 reads CASSPMASGNTIYF. In DNA, the CDR3 is TGTGCCAGCTCCCCCATGGCCTCTGGAAACACCATATATTTT.

This clonotype is labeled medium-sized (0.01 to 0.1%). The chain combines TRBV28 with TRBJ1-1; D might be TRBD1 (5 bases). CDR3 length equals 13 residues. Trimming stripped 5 bases from V and 5 bases from J, with 12 bases between. Per the germline V gene, CDR1 is MDHEN and CDR2 is SYDVKM. The CDR3 DNA sequence: TGTGCCAGCAGTCTACAGGACTGGACTGAAGCTTTCTTT. Protein: CASSLQDWTEAFF. Looking up the rest from reference TRBV28 and TRBJ1-1 gives the full variable domain: DVKVTQSSRYLVKRTGEKVFLECVQDMDHENMFWYRQDPGLGLRLIYFSYDVKMKEKGDIPEGYSVSREKKERFSLILESASTNQTSMYLCASSLQDWTEAFFGQGTRLTVV.

By proportion, this clonotype is medium-sized. The chain links TRBV19 to TRBJ1-2; possibly TRBD1 for D (6 bases). CDR1 is LNHDA and CDR2 is SQIVND in the germline V gene (reference sequence). V lost 5 bases, J lost 4 bases, and 11 bases lay in between. The CDR3 is 13 residues long. Here the CDR3 DNA reads TGTGCCAGTAGTCCCGGGACATCCTATGGCTACACCTTC. This gives the protein CASSPGTSYGYTF.

CDR3 in amino acids: CASSDGLAGGYEQYF. The DNA for the CDR3 is TGTGCCAGCAGTGACGGCCTAGCGGGAGGGTACGAGCAGTACTTC. The rearrangement uses TRBV6-1 and TRBJ2-7; 12 positions agree with TRBD2. The length of the CDR3 is 15 residues. Germline CDR1 reads MNHNS; CDR2 reads SASEGT. Trimming removed 3 bases from V and 4 bases from J; junction bases left unmatched: 4.

The chain links TRBV20-1 to TRBJ2-6; D ambiguous. Germline CDR1 and CDR2: DFQATT and SNEGSKA (reference sequence). Trimming removed 5 bases from V and 0 bases from J, with 11 bases in between. The CDR3 is made up of 15 amino acids. The CDR3 DNA follows: TGCAGTGCTGGAACAGAATCCTCTGGGGCCAACGTCCTGACTTTC. Translating gives CSAGTESSGANVLTF.

This clonotype rates as medium-sized (0.01 to 0.1%). This chain connects TRBV30 to TRBJ2-6; D is uncertain. There are 12 residues in the CDR3. V was shortened by 4 bases and J by 4 bases, with 5 bases between the two germline ends. Germline V lookup: CDR1 GTSNPN, CDR2 SVGIG (reference sequence). The CDR3 sequence is CAWMLGANVLTF. In DNA form, the CDR3 reads TGTGCCTGGATGTTGGGGGCCAACGTCCTGACTTTC.

The chain couples TRBV6-1 to TRBJ2-7; D uncertain. V was shortened by 5 bases and J by 2 bases, with 16 bases between the two germline ends. Germline V gene data show CDR1 as MNHNS and CDR2 as SASEGT. The CDR3 contains 15 residues. The CDR3 loop is CASSQEAPGAYEQYF. The DNA for the CDR3 is TGTGCCAGCAGTCAAGAGGCACCGGGCGCCTACGAGCAGTACTTC.

For the CDR3, the DNA is TGTGCCAGCAGGCGGGGCGCAGGGGGCTATGGGGAGCAGTACTTC. Translated: CASRRGAGGYGEQYF. The chain is built from TRBV12-3 or TRBV12-4 and TRBJ2-7; 8 nucleotides line up with TRBD1. V shed 6 bases, J shed 7 bases, and the junction held 14 bases outside the gene matches. The CDR3 runs 15 residues.

V and J are TRBV20-1 and TRBJ1-1, with TRBD1 as a possible D gene (6 bases). The CDR3 totals 13 residues. Germline loops: CDR1 DFQATT, CDR2 SNEGSKA (reference sequence). V was trimmed by 5 bases and J by 1 base, leaving 11 bases between them. The CDR3 nucleotides are TGCAGTGCTCTGGGACACAAGAACACTGAAGCTTTCTTT. Translating gives CSALGHKNTEAFF.

This clonotype qualifies as medium-sized. The chain has TRBV6-6 and TRBJ2-1; D unresolved. This CDR3 is built from 14 residues. Germline V gene data show CDR1 as MNHNY and CDR2 as SVGAGI (reference sequence). The V gene lost 4 bases and the J gene lost 0 bases, with 7 bases spanning the gap. CDR3 sequence: CASSLDGSYNEQFF. CDR3 sequence (DNA): TGTGCCAGCAGTTTGGACGGCTCCTACAATGAGCAGTTCTTC.

This clonotype turned up a few times. The chain uses TRBV7-2 and TRBJ2-3; TRBD2 aligns across 10 bases. CDR3 length: 14 residues. CDR1 SGHTA and CDR2 FQGNSA come from the germline V gene. With 6 bases clipped from V and 8 bases from J, the junction kept 8 bases outside the gene matches. This CDR3 reads CASSSASGRVTQYF. CDR3 coding DNA: TGTGCCAGCAGTTCGGCTAGCGGGAGAGTTACGCAGTATTTT.

The count of this clonotype is one. A much bigger clone sits one base away, suggesting this may be a read error. The rearrangement joins TRBV7-2 to TRBJ2-1, with D possibly being TRBD2 (5 bases). Trimming removed 0 bases from V and 12 bases from J, with 12 bases in between. The CDR3 totals 13 residues. Germline assignment: CDR1 SGHTA and CDR2 FQGNSA. The CDR3 loop reads CASSLAGAGGQFF. The CDR3 nucleotides read TGTGCCAGCAGCTTAGCGGGAGCAGGTGGGCAGTTCTTC.

By frequency in the sample, this clonotype is medium-sized. The rearrangement links TRBV29-1 to TRBJ1-2, with 8 bases aligning to TRBD1. J gave up 4 bases and V 4 bases, and 11 bases lay outside the gene matches. Germline V gene sequence: CDR1 SQVTM, CDR2 ANQGSEA. CDR3 length: 15 amino acids. The CDR3 loop reads CSVADRDIRVYGYTF. CDR3 sequence (DNA): TGCAGCGTTGCGGACAGGGATATCAGGGTCTATGGCTACACCTTC.

The rearrangement uses TRBV7-2 and TRBJ2-5; D gene unclear. The CDR3 loop spans 11 amino acids. The germline V and J ends were trimmed by 2 bases and 5 bases, with 3 bases remaining between them. Per the germline V gene, CDR1 is SGHTA and CDR2 is FQGNSA. For the CDR3, the DNA is TGTGCCAGCAGCTTAATGGAGACCCAGTACTTC. It is translated as CASSLMETQYF.

The V gene is TRBV11-3, the J gene TRBJ1-1; D is unclear. This CDR3 is built from 13 residues. Germline CDR1 and CDR2: SGHNT and YENEEA. With 2 bases removed from V and 0 bases from J, the gap between germline ends came to 4 bases. The CDR3 protein is CASSLQLNTEAFF. DNA for the CDR3: TGTGCCAGCAGCTTACAGTTGAACACTGAAGCTTTCTTT. The full variable domain, completed using reference TRBV11-3 and TRBJ1-1, is EAGVVQSPRYKIIEKKQPVAFWCNPISGHNTLYWYLQNLGQGPELLIRYENEEAVDDSQLPKDRFSAERLKGVDSTLKIQPAELGDSAVYLCASSLQLNTEAFFGQGTRLTVV.

CDR3 loop: CASSPHGSGYGYTF. In nucleotides, the CDR3 is TGTGCCAGCAGCCCGCACGGGTCCGGCTATGGCTACACCTTC. The rearrangement uses TRBV7-9 and TRBJ1-2; D not resolved. V was pared by 5 bases and J by 4 bases, with 14 bases between. The CDR3 runs 14 residues. Germline values: CDR1 SEHNR, CDR2 FQNEAQ (reference sequence).

This clonotype has a single count. The chain employs TRBV24-1 and TRBJ2-2, with a tentative D call TRBD1 (5 bases). CDR1 and CDR2 from the germline V gene are KGHDR and SFDVKD. The CDR3 is made up of 16 amino acids. V was shortened by 1 base and J by 1 base, with 9 bases between the two germline ends. The CDR3 bases are TGTGCCACCAGTGATTTAGGCCAGGGGAACACCGGGGAGCTGTTTTTT. Translating it yields CATSDLGQGNTGELFF.

This clonotype qualifies as medium-sized (0.01 to 0.1%). The CDR3 nucleotides read TGTGCCAGCAGCCCCGGACGGACAGGAACGAACACTGAAGCTTTCTTT. Amino acids: CASSPGRTGTNTEAFF. The chain has TRBV5-4 and TRBJ1-1, with TRBD1 matching 7 bases. CDR3 size: 16 residues. Per the germline V gene, CDR1 is SGHNT and CDR2 is YYREEE (reference sequence). V gave up 4 bases and J gave up 1 base; unmatched junction bases: 10.